The next 20 T cell receptor beta chains were all read from a single sample in a study of identical twins. TCRdb itself ran the 5' RACE reads through MiXCR, one entry per CDR3 protein. The sample holds about 520,000 distinct CDR3 sequences; approximately 22% are singletons and the top ten take 0.75% to 0.95%. These data also featured in a second study, about T cells expressing NK-cell markers.

The specimen was CD4+ T cells sorted from blood. The receptor source for this set is a woman aged 18-29 years in good health.

The chain employs TRBV20-1 and TRBJ2-7; 15 nucleotides align to TRBD2. The CDR3 runs to 17 residues. Germline CDR1 DFQATT, CDR2 SNEGSKA (reference sequence). Trimming cost V 6 bases and J 5 bases; bases outside gene matches: 14. CDR3 residues: CSAYPRTSGRAPNEQYF. As DNA, the CDR3 is TGCAGTGCATACCCTAGGACTAGCGGGAGGGCCCCCAACGAGCAGTACTTC.

The rearrangement links TRBV4-1 to TRBJ2-3, with D perhaps matching TRBD2 (5 bases). The CDR3 runs 14 residues. V was trimmed by 2 bases and J by 4 bases, leaving 10 bases between them. CDR1 and CDR2 from the germline V gene are MGHRA and YSYEKL. The CDR3: CASSQFGGADTQYF. As DNA, the CDR3 is TGCGCCAGCAGCCAATTCGGAGGAGCAGATACGCAGTATTTT.

This clonotype was detected only a few times. The chain recombines TRBV25-1 with TRBJ1-1; D is ambiguous. V was pared by 5 bases and J by 3 bases, with 16 bases between. The CDR3 loop spans 15 amino acids. CDR1 and CDR2 from the germline V gene are MGHDK and SYGVNS. The CDR3 loop is CASSSRSLLDTEAFF. The CDR3 nucleotides read TGTGCCAGCAGTTCCCGTAGCCTTCTTGACACTGAAGCTTTCTTT.

The rearrangement joins TRBV28 to TRBJ2-3; 10 nucleotides match TRBD1. This CDR3 contains 15 residues. V trimming: 5 bases; J trimming: 4 bases; junction bases outside the gene matches: 6. The germline CDR1 and CDR2 sequences are MDHEN and SYDVKM. CDR3 region: CASSIGQGGADTQYF. CDR3 bases: TGTGCCAGCAGTATCGGACAGGGGGGAGCAGATACGCAGTATTTT.

CDR3 coding DNA: TGCAGCGTCGCAGGAGGCTTAGAAGCGGAGTGGGAGCGGGAGGAGCAGTACTTC. As protein: CSVAGGLEAEWEREEQYF. This chain joins TRBV29-1 and TRBJ2-7; 8 positions agree with TRBD2. The CDR3 is 18 residues long. V shed 6 bases and J 7 bases; nucleotides not matched to a gene: 26. The germline CDR1 and CDR2 sequences are SQVTM and ANQGSEA.

This chain joins TRBV7-3 and TRBJ2-2, with a weak D call TRBD1 (6 bases). Germline V gene data show CDR1 as SGHTA and CDR2 as FQGTGA. Trimming pared 6 bases from V and 5 bases from J, leaving 16 bases between. CDR3 length: 15 amino acids. Written as DNA, the CDR3 is TGTGCCAGCAGACTAGGTCTCACAGGGACCGGGGAGCTGTTTTTT. Translated: CASRLGLTGTGELFF.

This rearrangement joins TRBV30 to TRBJ2-7; TRBD1 is a possible D gene (5 bases). From germline, CDR1 is GTSNPN and CDR2 SVGIG (reference sequence). V was cut by 4 bases and J by 0 bases, with 7 bases left in between. CDR3 length: 12 amino acids. CDR3 sequence: CAWTQVSYEQYF. The CDR3 DNA is TGTGCCTGGACACAGGTCTCCTACGAGCAGTACTTC.

In this sample, this clonotype turned up a few times. This chain connects TRBV29-1 to TRBJ1-2, with 11 bases lining up with TRBD1. Trimming at V came to 4 bases and at J to 8 bases, leaving 9 bases not matched to a gene. This CDR3 has 14 amino acids. CDR1 SQVTM and CDR2 ANQGSEA come from the germline V gene. This chain's CDR3 is CSVANGQGAVGYTF. CDR3 sequence (DNA): TGCAGCGTTGCAAACGGACAGGGGGCGGTCGGCTACACCTTC.

This chain joins TRBV6-1 and TRBJ1-1, with 8 positions matching TRBD1. V dropped 11 bases and J dropped 0; count of bases not matched to a gene: 11. The length of the CDR3 is 15 residues. Germline-derived CDR1 and CDR2 are MNHNS and SASEGT. This CDR3 is CACGQGGFMNTEAFF. As DNA, the CDR3 is TGTGCCTGCGGACAGGGAGGGTTTATGAACACTGAAGCTTTCTTT.

The chain recombines TRBV29-1 with TRBJ2-1; TRBD2 matches at 13 bases. CDR1 is SQVTM and CDR2 is ANQGSEA in the germline V gene. The CDR3 consists of 14 residues. V trimming: 6 bases; J trimming: 4 bases; junction bases outside the gene matches: 3. This CDR3 reads CSVQGLAGYNEQFF. DNA for the CDR3: TGCAGCGTCCAGGGACTAGCGGGATACAATGAGCAGTTCTTC.

The rearrangement uses TRBV20-1 and TRBJ2-5; 16 bases are shared with TRBD2. Looked up from germline, CDR1 is DFQATT and CDR2 is SNEGSKA (reference sequence). The length of the CDR3 is 15 residues. Germline trimming cut 6 bases from V and 5 bases from J; bases unmatched to any gene: 6. This chain's CDR3 is CSAGTSGGVGETQYF. CDR3 sequence (DNA): TGCAGTGCAGGGACTAGCGGGGGGGTCGGGGAGACCCAGTACTTC.

The V gene is TRBV5-1, the J gene TRBJ2-6; D call uncertain. Trimming left V 6 bases short and J 1 base short, with 8 bases between. Looked up from germline, CDR1 is SGHRS and CDR2 is YFSETQ. The CDR3 is 14 amino acids. CDR3 amino acids: CASTLGSGANVLTF. The CDR3 DNA reads as TGCGCCAGCACCCTCGGGTCTGGGGCCAACGTCCTGACTTTC.

This clonotype showed up just a few times. This chain joins TRBV7-9 and TRBJ2-1, with D maybe TRBD2 (6 bases). This CDR3 is 16 amino acids long. From germline, CDR1 is SEHNR and CDR2 FQNEAQ (reference sequence). Between the trimmed V and J ends, which lost 6 bases and 0 bases, there was a span of 15 bases. The DNA of the CDR3 is TGTGCCAGCAGTCGGAGCGGGTCAACCTCCTACAATGAGCAGTTCTTC. This sequence encodes CASSRSGSTSYNEQFF.

This clonotype was picked up a small number of times. No conserved phenylalanine or tryptophan ends this CDR3, so it is likely a read error. This chain connects TRBV12-3 or TRBV12-4 to TRBJ1-1, with D uncertain. The CDR3 consists of 12 residues. The V and J ends lost 7 bases and 7 bases respectively, with 13 bases between them. DNA for the CDR3: TGTGCCAGCACCCTGAGGCCGAATGAAGCTTTCTTG. Residues: CASTLRPNEAFL.

Only a few counts were recorded for this clonotype. In DNA, the CDR3 is TGTGCCAGCAACCTAAGGGGGACCTACGAGCAGTACTTC. Protein: CASNLRGTYEQYF. The chain uses TRBV7-9 and TRBJ2-7, with a tentative D call TRBD1 (6 bases). Per the germline V gene, CDR1 is SEHNR and CDR2 is FQNEAQ (reference sequence). The CDR3 sequence is 13 residues long. The V end was cut by 7 bases, the J end by 2 bases, with 12 bases between.

The V call is TRBV20-1, the J call TRBJ2-3; 8 bases are shared with TRBD2. CDR3 length: 15 amino acids. The ends lost 6 bases at V and 1 base at J; junction bases unmatched: 9. Germline V gene data show CDR1 as DFQATT and CDR2 as SNEGSKA (reference sequence). The chain's CDR3 is CSAHEAGVGTDTQYF. Written as DNA, the CDR3 is TGCAGTGCCCACGAAGCGGGAGTGGGCACAGATACGCAGTATTTT.

This clonotype was observed a few times. This sequence joins TRBV5-5 and TRBJ2-6; D is undetermined. The CDR3 is 15 residues long. V was cut by 5 bases and J by 2 bases, with 11 bases left in between. Germline V gene sequence: CDR1 SGHKS, CDR2 YYEKEE (reference sequence). The CDR3 region has the DNA TGTGCCAGCAGTCTGTTAGGGCCTGGGGCCAACGTCCTGACTTTC. It is translated as CASSLLGPGANVLTF.

The chain is built from TRBV12-3 or TRBV12-4 and TRBJ2-2; D is possibly TRBD1 (7 bases). V was trimmed by 6 bases and J by 3 bases, leaving 11 bases between them. The CDR3 covers 14 residues. CDR3 sequence: CASRARGDTGELFF. The CDR3 region has the DNA TGTGCCAGCAGAGCCAGGGGGGACACCGGGGAGCTGTTTTTT.

This clonotype was detected a few times. The V gene is TRBV20-1, the J gene TRBJ2-7; 8 bases match TRBD2. In germline, CDR1 is DFQATT, CDR2 SNEGSKA (reference sequence). The CDR3 sequence is 14 residues long. Germline trimming cut 5 bases from V and 6 bases from J; bases unmatched to any gene: 12. Written as DNA, the CDR3 is TGCAGTGCTTCCCTCGGGGGGGTACGAGTCGAGCAGTACTTC. It yields the protein CSASLGGVRVEQYF.

The sample holds many counts of this clonotype. The J gene is TRBJ2-7, the V gene TRBV10-3; 7 bases fit TRBD1. CDR1 and CDR2 (germline): ENHRY, SYGVKD. V was clipped by 6 bases and J by 2 bases; unmatched bases: 1. This CDR3 has 12 amino acids. This chain's CDR3 is CAISGTAYEQYF. The CDR3 DNA follows: TGTGCCATCAGCGGGACAGCCTACGAGCAGTACTTC.